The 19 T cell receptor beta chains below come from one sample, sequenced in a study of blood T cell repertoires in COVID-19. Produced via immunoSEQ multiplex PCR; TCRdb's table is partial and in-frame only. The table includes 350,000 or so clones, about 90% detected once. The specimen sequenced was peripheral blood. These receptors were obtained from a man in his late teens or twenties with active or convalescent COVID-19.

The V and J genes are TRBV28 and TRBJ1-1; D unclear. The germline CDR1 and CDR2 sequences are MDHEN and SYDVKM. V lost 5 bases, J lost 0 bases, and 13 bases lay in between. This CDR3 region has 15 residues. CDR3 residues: CASSIIKGVNTEAFF. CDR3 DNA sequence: TGTGCCAGCAGTATAATTAAAGGAGTGAACACTGAAGCTTTCTTT.

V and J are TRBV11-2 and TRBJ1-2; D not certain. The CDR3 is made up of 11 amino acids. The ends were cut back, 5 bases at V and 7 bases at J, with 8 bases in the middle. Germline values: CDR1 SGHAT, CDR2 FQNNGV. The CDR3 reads CASSPLPGYTF. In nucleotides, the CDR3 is TGTGCCAGCAGCCCCCTCCCTGGCTACACCTTC. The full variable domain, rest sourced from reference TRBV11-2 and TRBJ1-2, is EAGVAQSPRYKIIEKRQSVAFWCNPISGHATLYWYQQILGQGPKLLIQFQNNGVVDDSQLPKDRFSAERLKGVDSTLKIQPAKLEDSAVYLCASSPLPGYTFGSGTRLTVV.

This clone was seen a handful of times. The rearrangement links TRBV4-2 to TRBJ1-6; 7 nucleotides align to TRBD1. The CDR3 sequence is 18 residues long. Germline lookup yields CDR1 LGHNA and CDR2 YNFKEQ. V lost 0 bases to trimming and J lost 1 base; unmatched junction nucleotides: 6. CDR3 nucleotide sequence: TGTGCCAGCAGCCAAGATGCGGCAGGGGGATCCTATAATTCACCCCTCCACTTT. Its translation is CASSQDAAGGSYNSPLHF.

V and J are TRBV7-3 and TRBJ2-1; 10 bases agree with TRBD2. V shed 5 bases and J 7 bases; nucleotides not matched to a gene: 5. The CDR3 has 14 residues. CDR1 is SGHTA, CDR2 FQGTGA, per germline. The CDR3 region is CASSVAGGWNEQFF. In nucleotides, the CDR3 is TGTGCCAGCAGCGTAGCGGGGGGCTGGAATGAGCAGTTCTTC.

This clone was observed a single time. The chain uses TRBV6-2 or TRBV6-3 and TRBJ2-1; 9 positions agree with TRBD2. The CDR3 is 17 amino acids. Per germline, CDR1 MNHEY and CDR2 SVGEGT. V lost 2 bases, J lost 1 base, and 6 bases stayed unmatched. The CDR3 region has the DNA TGTGCCAGCAGTTACCCGACGGGACTAGCTTCCTACAATGAGCAGTTCTTC. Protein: CASSYPTGLASYNEQFF.

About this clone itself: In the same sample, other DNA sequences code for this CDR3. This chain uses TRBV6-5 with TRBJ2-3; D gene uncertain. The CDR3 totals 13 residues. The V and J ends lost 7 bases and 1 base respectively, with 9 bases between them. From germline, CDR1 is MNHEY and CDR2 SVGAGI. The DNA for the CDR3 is TGTGCCAGCACCAGAGGTGGCACAGATACGCAGTATTTT. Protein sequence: CASTRGGTDTQYF.

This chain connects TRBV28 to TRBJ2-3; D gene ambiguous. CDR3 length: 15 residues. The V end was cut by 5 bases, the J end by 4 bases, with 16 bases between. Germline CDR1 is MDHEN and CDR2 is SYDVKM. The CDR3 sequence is CASSPNPTRADTQYF. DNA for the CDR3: TGTGCCAGCAGTCCCAACCCAACTCGAGCAGATACGCAGTATTTT.

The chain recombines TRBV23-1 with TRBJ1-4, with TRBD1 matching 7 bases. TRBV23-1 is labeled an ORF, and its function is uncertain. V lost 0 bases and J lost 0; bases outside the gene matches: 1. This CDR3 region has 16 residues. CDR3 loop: CASSQSGTATNEKLFF. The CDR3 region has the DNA TGCGCCAGCAGTCAATCGGGGACAGCAACTAATGAAAAACTGTTTTTT.

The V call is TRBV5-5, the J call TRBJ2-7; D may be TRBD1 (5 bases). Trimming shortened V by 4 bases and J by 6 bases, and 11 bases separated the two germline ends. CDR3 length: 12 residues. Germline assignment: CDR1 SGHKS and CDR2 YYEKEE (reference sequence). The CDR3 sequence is CASSLDISEQYF. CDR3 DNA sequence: TGTGCCAGCAGCCTGGACATATCCGAGCAGTACTTC.

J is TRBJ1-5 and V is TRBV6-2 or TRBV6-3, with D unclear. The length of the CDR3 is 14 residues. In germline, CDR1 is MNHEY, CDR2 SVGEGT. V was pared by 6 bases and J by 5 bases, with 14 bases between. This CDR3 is CASSLSGSHQPQHF. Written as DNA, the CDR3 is TGTGCCAGCAGCCTATCCGGGAGCCATCAGCCCCAGCATTTT.

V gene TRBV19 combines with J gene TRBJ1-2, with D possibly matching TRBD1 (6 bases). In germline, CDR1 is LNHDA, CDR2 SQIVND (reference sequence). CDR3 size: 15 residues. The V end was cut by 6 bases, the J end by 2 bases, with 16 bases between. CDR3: CASRIRDNQNYGYTF. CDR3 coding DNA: TGTGCCAGTAGGATCCGGGACAATCAGAACTATGGCTACACCTTC.

The CDR3 nucleotides read TGTGCCTGGAGATACCCCATAGGGGGAAACTATGGCTACACCTTC. This translates into CAWRYPIGGNYGYTF. The rearrangement links TRBV30 to TRBJ1-2, with D possibly being TRBD1 (6 bases). This CDR3 has 15 amino acids. Trimming left V 3 bases short and J 2 bases short, with 16 bases between. CDR1 and CDR2 from the germline V gene are GTSNPN and SVGIG (reference sequence).

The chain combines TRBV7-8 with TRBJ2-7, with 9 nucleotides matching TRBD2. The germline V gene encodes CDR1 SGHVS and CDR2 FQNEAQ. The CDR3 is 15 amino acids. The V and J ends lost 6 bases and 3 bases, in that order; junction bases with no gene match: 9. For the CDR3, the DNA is TGTGCCAGCAGTTCCCCCGTAGCGGGGGACTACGAGCAGTACTTC. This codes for CASSSPVAGDYEQYF.

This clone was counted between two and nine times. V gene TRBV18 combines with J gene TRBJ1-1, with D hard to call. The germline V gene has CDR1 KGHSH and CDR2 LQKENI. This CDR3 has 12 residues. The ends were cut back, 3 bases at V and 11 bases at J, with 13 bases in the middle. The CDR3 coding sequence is TGTGCCAGCTCACCGCGAGGGTTGGACGCTTTCTTT. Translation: CASSPRGLDAFF. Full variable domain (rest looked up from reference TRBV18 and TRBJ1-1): NAGVMQNPRHLVRRRGQEARLRCSPMKGHSHVYWYRQLPEEGLKFMVYLQKENIIDESGMPKERFSAEFPKEGPSILRIQQVVRGDSAAYFCASSPRGLDAFFGQGTRLTVV.

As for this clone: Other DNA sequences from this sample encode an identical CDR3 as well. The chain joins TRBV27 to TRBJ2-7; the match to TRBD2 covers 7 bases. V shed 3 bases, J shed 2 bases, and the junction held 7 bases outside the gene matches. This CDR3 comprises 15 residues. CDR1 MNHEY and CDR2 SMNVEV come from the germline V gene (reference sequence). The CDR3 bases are TGTGCCAGCAGTTTGGCCGGGGGAGGGGCCTACGAGCAGTACTTC. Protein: CASSLAGGGAYEQYF.

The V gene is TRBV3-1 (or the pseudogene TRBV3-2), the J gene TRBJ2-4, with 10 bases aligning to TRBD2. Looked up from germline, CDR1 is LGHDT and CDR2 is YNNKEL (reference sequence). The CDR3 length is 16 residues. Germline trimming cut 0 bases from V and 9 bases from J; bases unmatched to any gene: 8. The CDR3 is CASSQDWASGRRIQYF. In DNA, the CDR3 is TGTGCCAGCAGCCAAGATTGGGCTAGCGGGAGACGCATTCAGTACTTC.

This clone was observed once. CDR3 residues: CASSYDGTGVYEQYF. CDR3 sequence (DNA): TGTGCCAGCAGTTACGACGGGACAGGGGTCTACGAGCAGTACTTC. This chain uses TRBV6-5 with TRBJ2-7; TRBD1 matches at 10 bases. Trimming cost V 2 bases and J 3 bases; bases outside gene matches: 4. CDR3 size: 15 residues. Germline CDR1 MNHEY, CDR2 SVGAGI.

The CDR3 DNA follows: TGTGCCAGCAGAATGCCGGGACAGGGATTTGTGCAGCCCCAGCATTTT. Protein: CASRMPGQGFVQPQHF. The rearrangement links TRBV28 to TRBJ1-5, with TRBD1 matching over 9 bases. With 6 bases clipped from V and 7 bases from J, the junction kept 13 bases outside the gene matches. The germline gives CDR1 MDHEN, CDR2 SYDVKM. The CDR3 spans 16 residues. The full variable domain, in which reference TRBV28 and TRBJ1-5 provide the parts outside the CDR3, is DVKVTQSSRYLVKRTGEKVFLECVQDMDHENMFWYRQDPGLGLRLIYFSYDVKMKEKGDIPEGYSVSREKKERFSLILESASTNQTSMYLCASRMPGQGFVQPQHFGDGTRLSIL.

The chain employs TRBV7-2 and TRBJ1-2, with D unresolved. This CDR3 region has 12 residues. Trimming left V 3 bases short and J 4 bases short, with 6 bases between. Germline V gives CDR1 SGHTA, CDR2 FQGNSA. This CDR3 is CASSFDTYGYTF. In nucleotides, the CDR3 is TGTGCCAGCAGCTTTGACACCTATGGCTACACCTTC.